This TCR beta chain was profiled in a study of T cell responses to AZD1222 COVID-19 vaccine. Method: immunoSEQ multiplex PCR; TCRdb's copy keeps in-frame clones and lacks some. Here the sample spans tens of thousands of clones, around 90% being singletons. V dropped 1 base and J dropped 7; count of bases not matched to a gene: 11. Germline CDR1 and CDR2: KGHSH and LQKENI. This CDR3 region has 16 residues. The rearrangement links TRBV18 to TRBJ1-2, with 8 bases matching TRBD1. The sequence was collected from an adult in good health. The specimen was peripheral blood, collected on day 0 of AZD1222 vaccination. CDR3 sequence: CASSPRETGQDSGYTF. Written as DNA, the CDR3 is TGTGCCAGCTCACCACGCGAAACGGGACAGGACTCTGGCTACACCTTC.